This T cell receptor beta chain was recovered during a study of control samples from healthy donors and cancer patients. Using immunoSEQ multiplex PCR, the repertoire was profiled, and TCRdb retains in-frame clones only, with some absent. There are 8,000 to 13,000 clones in the sample; approximately 91% occur only once, and roughly 20% lies in the top ten. Notes on this clone: The sample carries other DNA sequences with the same CDR3.

The sample comprised PBMCs. The origin of this receptor is a man aged 55-75 years with colorectal cancer.

The CDR3 sequence is CASRTLGQRNYGYTF. CDR3 bases: TGTGCCAGCAGGACCTTAGGACAACGTAACTATGGCTACACCTTC. The chain employs TRBV28 and TRBJ1-2, with TRBD1 as a possible D gene (5 bases). Germline CDR1 MDHEN, CDR2 SYDVKM. V shed 6 bases and J shed 1 base, with 15 bases lying between them. This CDR3 has 15 amino acids.